Listed below are T cell receptor beta chains from one sample, sequenced in a study of cytomegalovirus exposure and HLA in healthy donors. TCRdb keeps only in-frame clones here, not all; method: immunoSEQ multiplex PCR. The table has roughly 140,000 clones, nearly 80% seen once. Sequencing was carried out using PBMCs. The receptors originated from a man aged 40-49 years in good health and CMV-seropositive. Each CDR3 is given with its conserved first and last residue. D genes are given only for firm matches. Part of the rows lack a size; the others show once, few, many or a class for expanded clones.

V,size,J,length,D,CDR3,DNA
TRBV30,once,TRBJ2-5,12,-,CAWTQEGETQYF,TGTGCCTGGACACAGGAAGGAGAGACCCAGTACTTC
TRBV28,-,TRBJ1-5,17,TRBD1,CASTSPSSGTGGQPQHF,TGTGCCAGCACCTCACCTTCTTCCGGGACAGGGGGTCAGCCCCAGCATTTT
TRBV27,-,TRBJ1-2,14,TRBD1,CASRTQTGDYGYTF,TGTGCCAGCCGCACTCAAACAGGGGACTATGGCTACACCTTC
TRBV30,-,TRBJ1-3,15,-,CACLSGGWSGNTIYF,TGTGCCTGCTTGTCGGGGGGATGGTCCGGAAACACCATATATTTT
TRBV19,-,TRBJ1-3,15,-,CASSIFLASGNTIYF,TGTGCCAGTAGTATTTTCTTGGCTTCTGGAAACACCATATATTTT
TRBV9,-,TRBJ2-3,16,-,CASSVDGYSFTDTQYF,TGTGCCAGCAGCGTAGACGGGTATTCTTTCACAGATACGCAGTATTTT
TRBV4-3,-,TRBJ1-6,18,TRBD1,CASSPFGYWTGNNSPLHF,TGCGCCAGCAGCCCCTTTGGTTATTGGACAGGGAATAATTCACCCCTCCACTTT
TRBV6-4,-,TRBJ1-5,15,TRBD1,CASGTGTGDNQPQHF,TGTGCCAGCGGTACCGGGACAGGGGACAATCAGCCCCAGCATTTT
TRBV19,-,TRBJ2-4,14,-,CASSPPGLKNIQYF,TGTGCCAGTAGTCCACCAGGGCTTAAAAACATTCAGTACTTC
TRBV7-2,-,TRBJ1-5,15,-,CASSLVGGQNQPQHF,TGTGCCAGCAGCTTAGTGGGGGGGCAAAATCAGCCCCAGCATTTT
TRBV18,-,TRBJ2-7,15,-,CASSPPAIRGHEQYF,TGTGCCAGCTCACCACCGGCAATCAGGGGACACGAGCAGTACTTC
TRBV5-1,-,TRBJ1-2,15,TRBD1,CASSLADRGSYGYTF,TGCGCCAGCAGCTTGGCCGACAGGGGATCCTATGGCTACACCTTC
TRBV7-3,-,TRBJ1-6,17,-,CASSLGEEGAEGSPLHF,TGTGCCAGCAGCTTAGGGGAGGAGGGAGCTGAAGGTTCACCCCTCCACTTT
TRBV7-2,-,TRBJ1-1,14,-,CASSPPGRFTEAFF,TGTGCCAGCAGCCCCCCAGGGAGGTTTACTGAAGCTTTCTTT
TRBV6-1,-,TRBJ1-2,14,TRBD1,CASSEAGGYYGYTF,TGTGCCAGCAGTGAGGCAGGGGGCTACTATGGCTACACCTTC
TRBV6-6,-,TRBJ1-4,14,-,CASSYSGNNEKLFF,TGTGCCAGCAGTTATTCGGGAAACAATGAAAAACTGTTTTTT
TRBV7-8,-,TRBJ1-5,14,TRBD1,CASSRDRDNQPQHF,TGTGCCAGCAGCCGGGACAGGGACAATCAGCCCCAGCATTTT
TRBV9,-,TRBJ2-3,14,TRBD2,CASSGGAGADTQYF,TGTGCCAGCAGCGGAGGAGCGGGAGCAGATACGCAGTATTTT
TRBV19,few,TRBJ1-4,12,-,CASNHPNEKLFF,TGTGCCAGTAATCATCCTAATGAAAAACTGTTTTTT
TRBV2,-,TRBJ1-2,16,-,CASSDSFDSSNYGYTF,TGTGCCAGCAGTGACTCTTTCGACAGCTCTAACTATGGCTACACCTTC